The 7 T cell receptor beta chains listed next were all sequenced from one sample in a study of blood T cells in healthy people across ages. Next came a second PCR, run for roughly 6 to 11 cycles, which used a sample-barcoded 5' primer along with a J-beta primer mix. TCRdb reprocessed the 5' RACE reads with MiXCR, giving one entry per CDR3 protein. This sample has around 670,000 distinct CDR3 sequences, with roughly 31% found just once. Material for sequencing was blood. All receptors derive from a woman of 80 years or more in good health.

This clonotype was seen ten or more times. The J gene is TRBJ2-4, the V gene TRBV20-1; D might be TRBD1 or TRBD2, each matching 5 bases. Germline V gene sequence: CDR1 DFQATT, CDR2 SNEGSKA (reference sequence). V shed 1 base and J shed 8 bases, with 9 bases lying between them. The CDR3 has 12 residues. The CDR3 DNA is TGCAGTGCTAGAGTGGGGGAAGACATTCAGTACTTC. Residues: CSARVGEDIQYF.

The chain recombines TRBV3-1 with TRBJ2-1; 7 positions match TRBD2. CDR1 is LGHDT, CDR2 YNNKEL, per germline (reference sequence). The length of the CDR3 is 15 residues. Trimming took 4 bases from V and 4 from J; bases not matched to a gene: 7. The CDR3: CASSPGTTGYNEQFF. The DNA of the CDR3 is TGTGCCAGCAGCCCCGGGACTACGGGTTACAATGAGCAGTTCTTC.

Details on this clonotype: A much more abundant neighbour one base away suggests this may be a read error. The chain couples TRBV3-1 to TRBJ2-5, with TRBD2 matching 8 bases. Losses at the gene ends were 1 base for V and 11 bases for J; bases not matched to a gene: 15. Germline V gene lookup returns CDR1 LGHDT and CDR2 YNNKEL (reference sequence). The CDR3 has 16 residues. The CDR3 sequence is CASSQGLAGGRGEQYF. DNA for the CDR3: TGTGCCAGCAGCCAAGGCTTGGCGGGGGGCCGGGGTGAGCAGTACTTC.

This clonotype was detected only a few times. V and J are TRBV7-3 and TRBJ1-1; no definite D call. This CDR3 is built from 13 residues. V was cut by 1 base and J by 0 bases, with 3 bases left in between. The germline gives CDR1 SGHTA, CDR2 FQGTGA. The chain's CDR3 is CASSLMVNTEAFF. DNA of the CDR3: TGTGCCAGCAGCTTAATGGTGAACACTGAAGCTTTCTTT.

The CDR3 DNA sequence: TGCAGCGAAGCATGGGGCTACACCTTC. Translation gives CSEAWGYTF. The chain links TRBV29-1 to TRBJ1-2; D unclear. The germline gives CDR1 SQVTM, CDR2 ANQGSEA. CDR3 length: 9 amino acids. The V end was cut by 7 bases, the J end by 8 bases, with 8 bases between.

Regarding this clonotype: A much larger clone sits a single nucleotide away, making a read error possible. For the CDR3, the DNA is TGTGCCAGCAGCCTTTCAGCGGGGGGGCAGGATGGGCAGTTCTTC. It yields the protein CASSLSAGGQDGQFF. V gene TRBV7-9 combines with J gene TRBJ2-1, with 10 bases fitting TRBD2. Trimming removed 5 bases from V and 12 bases from J; junction bases left unmatched: 13. Germline loops: CDR1 SEHNR, CDR2 FQNEAQ (reference sequence). The CDR3 is 15 amino acids.

There are many counts of this clonotype. V gene TRBV28 combines with J gene TRBJ2-3; 9 bases line up with TRBD2. The J segment lost 1 base and the V segment lost 7 bases, leaving 6 bases of the junction unmatched. This CDR3 spans 15 amino acids. Per the germline V gene, CDR1 is MDHEN and CDR2 is SYDVKM. The CDR3 region is CASIPLAGGTDTQYF. DNA for the CDR3: TGTGCCAGCATCCCCTTAGCGGGGGGCACAGATACGCAGTATTTT.